The sequence of this T cell receptor (beta chain) was determined in a study of CD4 T cells in lung cancer (dated by TCRdb to the late 2010s). Context from the whole study: The study screened blood T cells of NSCLC patients for responses to candidate mutation-encoded neoepitopes and isolated neoantigen-specific CD4+ T-cell clones and TCRs. Tumor and non-adjacent lung tissue came from a few patients undergoing curative-intent resections for stage I-III non-small cell lung cancer. The patients who underwent resection had lung adenocarcinoma or squamous cell carcinoma, were aged 60 to 69 when blood was donated, and were mostly former smokers. Treatments the patients had received before donating blood included platinum chemotherapy, and some of the patients were given nivolumab or pembrolizumab. Deep sequencing of TCRB was used to follow the frequency of neoantigen-specific clonotypes in tumor resections, non-adjacent lung and cultured T-cell products.

The study at large found these results: Some blood-derived responses might be explained by in vitro priming of naive T cells or cross-reactivity rather than by memory responses to the cancer.

Compared with germline, V lacks 6 bases and J lacks 4 bases; bases without a gene match: 16. Inclusive of the bounding cysteine and phenylalanine, the CDR3 is 17 residues long. Just CDR3 DNA is preserved here, 51 bases in frame from base 1. From the germline V gene (reference sequence), CDR1 is LNHDA and CDR2 is SQIVND. In the case of this clone: What this receptor recognizes is not known. Base-call qualities are not available, and no considerably larger clone is one nucleotide away.

The method was the immunoSEQ multiplex PCR assay. DNA was isolated with Qiagen DNeasy or QIAamp micro DNA kits and TCRB sequenced with the Adaptive Biotechnology human TCRB sequencing kit. Sequencing of TCRB libraries was performed on an Illumina MiSeq. The study's own analysis went as follows. The kit provider's software was used to analyze TCRB sequence data, and Fisher's exact test was applied to assess tumor enrichment of clonotype templates. TCRdb obtained this table from immuneACCESS and retained in-frame rearrangements with V and J assigned. These tables miss some clones; where compared with another copy, unresolved V genes account for less than half of the shortfall, and the remainder is unexplained. V, J and clone size were drawn from that table, and D and trimming were deduced from the DNA. This sample has over 8,000 clones in its table, and around 69% of those were observed once. The top ten constitute roughly 15% of the sample.

Non-adjacent lung tissue was collected from the same resection as far from the malignant lesion as possible, at a distance of at least 3 cm. The sample taken for sequencing was normal lung tissue taken away from the tumor. The source of this sequence is a man in his sixties with non-small cell lung cancer. The V and J genes are TRBV19 and TRBJ2-5; TRBD2 matches 8 bases in the middle. The DNA sequence reads TGTGCCAGTAGAGCCGTCAAGGGTGCGGGAGGCACAGAGACCCAGTACTTC. This translates into CASRAVKGAGGTETQYF.